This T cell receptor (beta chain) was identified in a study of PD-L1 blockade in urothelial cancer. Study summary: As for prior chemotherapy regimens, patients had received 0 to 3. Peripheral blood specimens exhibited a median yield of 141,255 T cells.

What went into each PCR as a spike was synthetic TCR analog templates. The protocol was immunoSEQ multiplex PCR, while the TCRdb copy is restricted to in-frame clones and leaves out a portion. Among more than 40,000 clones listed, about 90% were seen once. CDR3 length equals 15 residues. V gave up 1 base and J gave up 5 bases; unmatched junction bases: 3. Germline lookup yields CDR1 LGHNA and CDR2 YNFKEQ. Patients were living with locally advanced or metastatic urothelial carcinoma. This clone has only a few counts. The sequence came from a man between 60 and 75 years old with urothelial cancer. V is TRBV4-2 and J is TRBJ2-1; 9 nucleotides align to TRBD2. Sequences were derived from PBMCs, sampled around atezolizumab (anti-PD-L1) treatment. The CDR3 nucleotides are TGTGCCAGCAGCCAAGGACTAGCGGAGAACAATGAGCAGTTCTTC. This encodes CASSQGLAENNEQFF.